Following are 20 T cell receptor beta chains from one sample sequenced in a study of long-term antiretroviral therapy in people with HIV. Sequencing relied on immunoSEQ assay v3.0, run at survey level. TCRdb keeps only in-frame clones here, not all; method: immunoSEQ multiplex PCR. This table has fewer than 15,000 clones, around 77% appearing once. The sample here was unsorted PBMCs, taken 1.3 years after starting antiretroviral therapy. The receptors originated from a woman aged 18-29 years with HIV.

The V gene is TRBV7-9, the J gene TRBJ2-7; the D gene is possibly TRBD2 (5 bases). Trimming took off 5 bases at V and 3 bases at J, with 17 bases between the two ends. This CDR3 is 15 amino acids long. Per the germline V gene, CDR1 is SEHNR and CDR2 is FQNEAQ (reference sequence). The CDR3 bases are TGTGCCAGCAGCCCGTCAGGAGCGGCCCACTACGAGCAGTACTTC. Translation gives CASSPSGAAHYEQYF.

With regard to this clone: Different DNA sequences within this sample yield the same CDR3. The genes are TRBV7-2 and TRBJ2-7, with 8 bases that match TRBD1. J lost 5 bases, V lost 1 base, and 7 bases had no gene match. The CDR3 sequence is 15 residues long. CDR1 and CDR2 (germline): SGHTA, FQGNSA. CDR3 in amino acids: CASSLVAGGQDEQYF. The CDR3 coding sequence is TGTGCCAGCAGCTTAGTTGCAGGGGGCCAGGACGAGCAGTACTTC.

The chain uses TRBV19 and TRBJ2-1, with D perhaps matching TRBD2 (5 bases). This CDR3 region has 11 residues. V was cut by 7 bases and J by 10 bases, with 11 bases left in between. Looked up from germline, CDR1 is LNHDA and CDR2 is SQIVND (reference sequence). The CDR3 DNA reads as TGTGCCAGTATGCGAGCGGAGGAGCAGTTCTTC. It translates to CASMRAEEQFF. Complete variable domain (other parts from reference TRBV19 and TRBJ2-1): DGGITQSPKYLFRKEGQNVTLSCEQNLNHDAMYWYRQDPGQGLRLIYYSQIVNDFQKGDIAEGYSVSREKKESFPLTVTSAQKNPTAFYLCASMRAEEQFFGPGTRLTVL.

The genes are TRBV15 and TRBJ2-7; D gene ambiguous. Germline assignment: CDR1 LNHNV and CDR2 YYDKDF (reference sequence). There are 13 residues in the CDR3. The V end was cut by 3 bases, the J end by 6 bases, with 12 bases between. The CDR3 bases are TGTGCCACCAGCAGTGCGCCCGCTGGCGAGCAGTACTTC. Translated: CATSSAPAGEQYF.

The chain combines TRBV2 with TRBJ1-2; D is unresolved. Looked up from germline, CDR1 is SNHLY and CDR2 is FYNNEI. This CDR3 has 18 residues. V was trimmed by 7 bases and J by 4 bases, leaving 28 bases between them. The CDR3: CASIKGFGRLEGGYGYTF. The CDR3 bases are TGTGCCAGCATTAAAGGGTTTGGGAGACTGGAGGGCGGCTATGGCTACACCTTC.

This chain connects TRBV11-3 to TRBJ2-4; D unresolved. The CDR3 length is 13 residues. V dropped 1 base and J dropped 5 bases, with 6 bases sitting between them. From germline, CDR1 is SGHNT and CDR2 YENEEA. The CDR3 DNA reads TGTGCCAGCAGCTTAGGGGTAGAAAACATTCAGTACTTC. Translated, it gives CASSLGVENIQYF.

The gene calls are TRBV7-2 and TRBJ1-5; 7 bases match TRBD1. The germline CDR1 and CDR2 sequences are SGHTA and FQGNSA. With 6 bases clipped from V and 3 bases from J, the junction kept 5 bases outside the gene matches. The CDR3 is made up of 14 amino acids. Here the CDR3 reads CASSRDRSNQPQHF. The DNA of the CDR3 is TGTGCCAGCAGTCGGGACAGATCCAATCAGCCCCAGCATTTT.

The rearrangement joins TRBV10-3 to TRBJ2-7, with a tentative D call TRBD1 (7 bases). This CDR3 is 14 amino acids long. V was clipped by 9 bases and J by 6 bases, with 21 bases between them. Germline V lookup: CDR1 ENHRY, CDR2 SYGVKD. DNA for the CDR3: TGTGCCATTAAGACAGGGCTTAAGGGAGGCGAGCAGTACTTC. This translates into CAIKTGLKGGEQYF.

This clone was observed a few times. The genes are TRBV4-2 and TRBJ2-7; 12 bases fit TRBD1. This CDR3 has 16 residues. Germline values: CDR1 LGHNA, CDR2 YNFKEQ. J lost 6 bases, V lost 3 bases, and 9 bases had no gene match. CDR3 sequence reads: CASSQVLGTGGGEQYF. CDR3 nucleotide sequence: TGTGCCAGCAGCCAGGTTCTTGGGACAGGGGGCGGCGAGCAGTACTTC.

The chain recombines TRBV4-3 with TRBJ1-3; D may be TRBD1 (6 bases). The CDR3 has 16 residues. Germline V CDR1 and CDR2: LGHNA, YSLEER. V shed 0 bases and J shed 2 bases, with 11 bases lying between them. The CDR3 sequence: CASSQDLGAAGNTIYF. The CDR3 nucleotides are TGCGCCAGCAGCCAAGATCTGGGGGCGGCTGGAAACACCATATATTTT.

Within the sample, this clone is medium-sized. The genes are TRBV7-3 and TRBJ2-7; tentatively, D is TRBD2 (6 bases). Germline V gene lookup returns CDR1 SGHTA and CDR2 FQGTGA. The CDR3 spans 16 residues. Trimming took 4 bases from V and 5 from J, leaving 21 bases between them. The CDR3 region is CASSSGVGLRGNEQYF. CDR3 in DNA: TGTGCCAGCAGCTCCGGGGTGGGACTCCGAGGGAACGAGCAGTACTTC.

The CDR3 region has the DNA TGTGCCAGCAGCTTAGGGGACAGGAACACCGGGGAGCTGTTTTTT. This encodes CASSLGDRNTGELFF. This rearrangement joins TRBV11-3 to TRBJ2-2, with 7 nucleotides matching TRBD1. Per the germline V gene, CDR1 is SGHNT and CDR2 is YENEEA. The V segment lost 1 base and the J segment 1 base; nucleotides outside the gene matches: 0. CDR3 size: 15 residues.

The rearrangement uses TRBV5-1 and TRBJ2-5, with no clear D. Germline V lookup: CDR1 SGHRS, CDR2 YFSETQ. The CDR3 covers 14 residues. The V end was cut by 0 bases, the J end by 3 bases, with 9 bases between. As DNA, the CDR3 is TGCGCCAGCAGCTTGGAGGCCTTTAAAGAGACCCAGTACTTC. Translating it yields CASSLEAFKETQYF.

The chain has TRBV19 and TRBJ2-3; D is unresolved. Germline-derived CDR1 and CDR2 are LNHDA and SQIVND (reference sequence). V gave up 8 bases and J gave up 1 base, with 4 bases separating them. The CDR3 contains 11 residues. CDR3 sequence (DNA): TGTGCCAGTGGGGGCACAGATACGCAGTATTTT. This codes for CASGGTDTQYF.

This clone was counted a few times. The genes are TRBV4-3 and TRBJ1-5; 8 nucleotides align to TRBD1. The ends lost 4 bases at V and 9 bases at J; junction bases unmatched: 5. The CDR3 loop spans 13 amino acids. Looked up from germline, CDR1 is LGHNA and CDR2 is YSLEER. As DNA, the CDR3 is TGCGCCAGCAGCCCGCGGACAGGGCGGCCCCAGCATTTT. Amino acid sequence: CASSPRTGRPQHF.

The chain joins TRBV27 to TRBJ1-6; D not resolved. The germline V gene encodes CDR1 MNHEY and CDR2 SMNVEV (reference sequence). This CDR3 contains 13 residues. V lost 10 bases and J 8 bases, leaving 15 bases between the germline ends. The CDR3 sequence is CATSGQLYSPLHF. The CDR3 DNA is TGTGCCACCTCCGGGCAGCTTTATTCACCCCTCCACTTT.

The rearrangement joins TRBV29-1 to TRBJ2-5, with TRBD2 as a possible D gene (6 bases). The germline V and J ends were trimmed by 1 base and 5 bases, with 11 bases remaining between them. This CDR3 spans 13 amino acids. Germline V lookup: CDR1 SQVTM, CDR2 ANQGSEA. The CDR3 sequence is CSVEGGVGETQYF. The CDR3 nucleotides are TGCAGCGTTGAAGGGGGGGTAGGGGAGACCCAGTACTTC.

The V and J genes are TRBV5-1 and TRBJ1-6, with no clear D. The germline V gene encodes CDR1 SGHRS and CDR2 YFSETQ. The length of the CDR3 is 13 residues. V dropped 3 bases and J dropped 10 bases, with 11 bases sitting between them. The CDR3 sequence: CASSSVLDSPLHF. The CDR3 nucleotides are TGCGCCAGCAGCTCCGTATTAGACTCACCCCTCCACTTT.

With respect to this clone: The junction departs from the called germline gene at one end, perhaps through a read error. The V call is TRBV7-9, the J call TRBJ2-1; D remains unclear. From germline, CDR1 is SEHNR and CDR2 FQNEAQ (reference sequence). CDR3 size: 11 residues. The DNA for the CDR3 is TGTGCCAGCAGCTACGCCAATGAGCGGTTCTTC. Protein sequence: CASSYANERFF. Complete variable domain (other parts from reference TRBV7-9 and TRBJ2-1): DTGVSQNPRHKITKRGQNVTFRCDPISEHNRLYWYRQTLGQGPEFLTYFQNEAQLEKSRLLSDRFSAERPKGSFSTLEIQRTEQGDSAMYLCASSYANERFFGPGTRLTVL.

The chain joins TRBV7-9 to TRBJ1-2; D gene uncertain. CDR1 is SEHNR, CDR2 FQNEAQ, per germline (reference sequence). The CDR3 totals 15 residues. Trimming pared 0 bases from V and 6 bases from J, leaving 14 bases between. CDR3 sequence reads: CASSLALAPIHGYTF. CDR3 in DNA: TGTGCCAGCAGCTTAGCGTTGGCCCCCATCCATGGCTACACCTTC. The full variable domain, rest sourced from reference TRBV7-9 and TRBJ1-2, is DTGVSQNPRHKITKRGQNVTFRCDPISEHNRLYWYRQTLGQGPEFLTYFQNEAQLEKSRLLSDRFSAERPKGSFSTLEIQRTEQGDSAMYLCASSLALAPIHGYTFGSGTRLTVV.